The clone carrying this T cell receptor (beta chain) was detected only a few times. The antigen is unknown. In the PCR, 60 Vbeta and 13 Jbeta primers were used. Data came from immunoSEQ multiplex PCR; TCRdb stores just in-frame clones and leaves some out. The sample carries about 130,000 clones, approximately 74% recorded once. These data originate in a study of cytomegalovirus exposure and HLA in healthy donors. Whole-study results and caveats: Within a later analysis, the majority of CMV-associated TCR beta chains appeared HLA-restricted.

CDR3 length: 13 residues. From germline, CDR1 is GTSNPN and CDR2 SVGIG (reference sequence). The V end lost 7 bases, the J end lost 1 base, and 13 bases lay between the germline ends. The TCR originated in a man in his forties in good health and CMV-seropositive. The sequencing sample was made of PBMCs. The rearrangement joins TRBV30 to TRBJ1-1, with a possible D match to TRBD1 (6 bases). The CDR3 protein is CASDGQSNTEAFF. The CDR3 DNA reads TGTGCCTCCGACGGACAGTCGAACACTGAAGCTTTCTTT.